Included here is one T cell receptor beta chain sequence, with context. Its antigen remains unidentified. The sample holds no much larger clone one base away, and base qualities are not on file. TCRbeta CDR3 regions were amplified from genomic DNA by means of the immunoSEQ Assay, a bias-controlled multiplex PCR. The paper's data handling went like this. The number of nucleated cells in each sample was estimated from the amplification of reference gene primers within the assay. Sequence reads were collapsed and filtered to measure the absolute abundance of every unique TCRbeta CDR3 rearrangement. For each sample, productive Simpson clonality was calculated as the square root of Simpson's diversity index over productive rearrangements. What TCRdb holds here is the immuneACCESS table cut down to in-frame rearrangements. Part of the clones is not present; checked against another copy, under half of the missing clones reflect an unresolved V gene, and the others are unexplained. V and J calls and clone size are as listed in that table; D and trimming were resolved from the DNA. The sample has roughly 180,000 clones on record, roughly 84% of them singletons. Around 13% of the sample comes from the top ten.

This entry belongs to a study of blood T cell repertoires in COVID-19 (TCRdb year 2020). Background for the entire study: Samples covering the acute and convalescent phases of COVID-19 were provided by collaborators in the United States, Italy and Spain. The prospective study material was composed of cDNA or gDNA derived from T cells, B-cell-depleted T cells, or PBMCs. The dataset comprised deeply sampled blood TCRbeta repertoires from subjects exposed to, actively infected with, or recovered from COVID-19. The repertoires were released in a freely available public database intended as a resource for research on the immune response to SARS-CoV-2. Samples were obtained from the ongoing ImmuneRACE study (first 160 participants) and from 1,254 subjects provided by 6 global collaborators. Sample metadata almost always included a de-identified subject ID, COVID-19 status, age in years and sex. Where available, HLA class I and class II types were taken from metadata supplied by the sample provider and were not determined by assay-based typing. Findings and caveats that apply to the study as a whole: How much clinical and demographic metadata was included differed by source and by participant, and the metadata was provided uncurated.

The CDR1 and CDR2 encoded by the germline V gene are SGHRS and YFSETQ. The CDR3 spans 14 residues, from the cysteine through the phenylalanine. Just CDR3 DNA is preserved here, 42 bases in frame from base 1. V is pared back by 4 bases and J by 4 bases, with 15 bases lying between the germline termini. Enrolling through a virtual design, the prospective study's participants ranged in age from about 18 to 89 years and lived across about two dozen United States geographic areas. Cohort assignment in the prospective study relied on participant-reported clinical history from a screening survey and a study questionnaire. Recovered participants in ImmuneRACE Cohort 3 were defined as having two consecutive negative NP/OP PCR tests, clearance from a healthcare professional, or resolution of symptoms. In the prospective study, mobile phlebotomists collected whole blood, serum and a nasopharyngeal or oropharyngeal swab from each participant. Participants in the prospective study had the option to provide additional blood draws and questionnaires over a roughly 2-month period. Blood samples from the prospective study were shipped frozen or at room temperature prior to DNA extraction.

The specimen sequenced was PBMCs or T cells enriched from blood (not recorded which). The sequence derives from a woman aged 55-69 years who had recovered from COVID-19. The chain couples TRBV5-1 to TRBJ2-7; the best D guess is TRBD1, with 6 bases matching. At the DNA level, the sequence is TGCGCCAGCAGCCCGACAGGAGACACTTACGAGCAGTACTTC. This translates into CASSPTGDTYEQYF.